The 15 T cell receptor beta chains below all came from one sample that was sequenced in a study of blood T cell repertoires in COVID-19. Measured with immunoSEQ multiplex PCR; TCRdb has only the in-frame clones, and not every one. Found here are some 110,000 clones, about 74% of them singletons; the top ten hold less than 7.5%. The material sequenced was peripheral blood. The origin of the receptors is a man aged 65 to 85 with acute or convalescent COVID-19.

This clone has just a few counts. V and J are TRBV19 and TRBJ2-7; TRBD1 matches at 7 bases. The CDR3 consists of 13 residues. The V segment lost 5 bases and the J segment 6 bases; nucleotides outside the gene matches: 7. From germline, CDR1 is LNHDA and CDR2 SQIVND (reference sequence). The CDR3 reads CASSGGQVSEQYF. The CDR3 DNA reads TGTGCCAGTAGTGGTGGACAGGTCTCCGAGCAGTACTTC.

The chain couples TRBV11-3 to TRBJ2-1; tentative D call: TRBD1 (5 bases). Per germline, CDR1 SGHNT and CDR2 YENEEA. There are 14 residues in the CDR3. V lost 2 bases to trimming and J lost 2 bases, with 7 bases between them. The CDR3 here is CASSLTGTYNEQFF. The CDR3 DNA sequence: TGTGCCAGCAGCTTAACAGGAACCTACAATGAGCAGTTCTTC. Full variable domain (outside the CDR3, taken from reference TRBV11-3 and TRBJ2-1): EAGVVQSPRYKIIEKKQPVAFWCNPISGHNTLYWYLQNLGQGPELLIRYENEEAVDDSQLPKDRFSAERLKGVDSTLKIQPAELGDSAVYLCASSLTGTYNEQFFGPGTRLTVL.

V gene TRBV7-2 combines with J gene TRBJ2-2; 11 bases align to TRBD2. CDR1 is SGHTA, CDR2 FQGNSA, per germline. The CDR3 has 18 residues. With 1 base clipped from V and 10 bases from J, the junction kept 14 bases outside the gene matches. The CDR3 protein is CASSLVAFIAGGHAELFF. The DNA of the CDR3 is TGTGCCAGCAGCTTAGTAGCTTTTATAGCGGGGGGGCATGCGGAGCTGTTTTTT.

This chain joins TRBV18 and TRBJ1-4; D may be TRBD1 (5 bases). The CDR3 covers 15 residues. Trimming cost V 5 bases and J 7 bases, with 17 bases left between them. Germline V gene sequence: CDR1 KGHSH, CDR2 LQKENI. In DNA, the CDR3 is TGTGCCAGCTCAAGCGACCTAGGGGCCGGTGAAAAACTGTTTTTT. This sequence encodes CASSSDLGAGEKLFF. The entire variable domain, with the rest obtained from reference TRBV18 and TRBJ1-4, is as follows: NAGVMQNPRHLVRRRGQEARLRCSPMKGHSHVYWYRQLPEEGLKFMVYLQKENIIDESGMPKERFSAEFPKEGPSILRIQQVVRGDSAAYFCASSSDLGAGEKLFFGSGTQLSVL.

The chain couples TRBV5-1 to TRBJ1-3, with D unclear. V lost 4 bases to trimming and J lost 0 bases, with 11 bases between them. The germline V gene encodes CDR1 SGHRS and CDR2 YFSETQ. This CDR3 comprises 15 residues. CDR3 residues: CASSEARSSGNTIYF. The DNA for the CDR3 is TGCGCCAGCAGCGAGGCACGGAGCTCTGGAAACACCATATATTTT.

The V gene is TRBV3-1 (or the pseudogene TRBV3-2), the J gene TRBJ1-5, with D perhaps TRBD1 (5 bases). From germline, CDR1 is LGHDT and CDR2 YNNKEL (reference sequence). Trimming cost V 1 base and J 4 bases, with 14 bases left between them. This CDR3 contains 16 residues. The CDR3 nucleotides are TGTGCCAGCAGCCAAGGCGGTGGGGCTGGAAATCAGCCCCAGCATTTT. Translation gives CASSQGGGAGNQPQHF.

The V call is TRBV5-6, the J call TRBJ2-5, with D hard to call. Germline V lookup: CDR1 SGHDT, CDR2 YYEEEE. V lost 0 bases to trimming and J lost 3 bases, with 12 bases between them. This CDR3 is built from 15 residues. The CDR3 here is CASSLVSYPKETQYF. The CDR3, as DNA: TGTGCCAGCAGCTTGGTGAGCTACCCAAAAGAGACCCAGTACTTC.

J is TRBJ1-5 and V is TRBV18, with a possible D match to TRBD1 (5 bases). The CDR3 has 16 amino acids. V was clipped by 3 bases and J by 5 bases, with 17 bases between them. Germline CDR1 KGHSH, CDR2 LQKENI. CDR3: CASSPLGANTHQPQHF. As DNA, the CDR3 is TGTGCCAGCTCACCGTTAGGGGCAAACACCCATCAGCCCCAGCATTTT.

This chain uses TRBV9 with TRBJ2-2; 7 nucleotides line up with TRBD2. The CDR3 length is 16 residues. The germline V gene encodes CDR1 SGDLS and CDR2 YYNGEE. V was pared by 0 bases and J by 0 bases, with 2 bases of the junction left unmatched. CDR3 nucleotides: TGTGCCAGCAGCGTAGTTACTAGCGCGAACACCGGGGAGCTGTTTTTT. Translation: CASSVVTSANTGELFF.

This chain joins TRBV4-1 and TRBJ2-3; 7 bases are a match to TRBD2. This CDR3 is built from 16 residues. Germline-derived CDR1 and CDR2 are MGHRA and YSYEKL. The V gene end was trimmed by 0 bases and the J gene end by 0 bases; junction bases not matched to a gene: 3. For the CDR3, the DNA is TGCGCCAGCAGCCAAGATCCAGCGGGGAGCACAGATACGCAGTATTTT. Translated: CASSQDPAGSTDTQYF.

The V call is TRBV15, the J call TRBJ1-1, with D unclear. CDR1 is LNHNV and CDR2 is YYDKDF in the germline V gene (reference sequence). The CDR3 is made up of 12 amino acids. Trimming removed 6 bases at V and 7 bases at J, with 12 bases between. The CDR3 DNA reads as TGTGCCACCAGGCAAGAGGGCCGTGAAGCTTTCTTT. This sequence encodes CATRQEGREAFF.

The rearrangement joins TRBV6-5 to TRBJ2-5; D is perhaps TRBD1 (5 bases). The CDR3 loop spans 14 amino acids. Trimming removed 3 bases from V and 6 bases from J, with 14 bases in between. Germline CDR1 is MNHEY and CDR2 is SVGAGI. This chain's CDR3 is CASSYGAGEKTQYF. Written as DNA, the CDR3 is TGTGCCAGCAGTTATGGGGCCGGAGAGAAGACCCAGTACTTC.

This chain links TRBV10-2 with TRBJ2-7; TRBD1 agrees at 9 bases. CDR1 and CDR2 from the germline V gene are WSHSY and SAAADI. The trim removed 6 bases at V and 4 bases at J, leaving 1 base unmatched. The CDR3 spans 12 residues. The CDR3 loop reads CASRDRGYEQYF. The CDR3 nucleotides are TGCGCCAGCAGGGACAGGGGTTACGAGCAGTACTTC.

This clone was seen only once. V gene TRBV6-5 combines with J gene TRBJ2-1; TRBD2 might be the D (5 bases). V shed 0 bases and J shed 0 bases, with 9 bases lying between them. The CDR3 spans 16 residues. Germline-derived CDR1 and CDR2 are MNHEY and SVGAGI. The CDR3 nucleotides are TGTGCCAGCAGTTACTCTTTGGGGAGCTCCTACAATGAGCAGTTCTTC. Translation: CASSYSLGSSYNEQFF.

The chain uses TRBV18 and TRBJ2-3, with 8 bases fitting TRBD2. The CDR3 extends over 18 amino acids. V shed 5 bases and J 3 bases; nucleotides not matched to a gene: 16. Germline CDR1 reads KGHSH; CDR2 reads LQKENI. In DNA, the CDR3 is TGTGCCAGCTCAGGGGGCCTCATGAGCGGGAGTGGAACAGATACGCAGTATTTT. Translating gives CASSGGLMSGSGTDTQYF.